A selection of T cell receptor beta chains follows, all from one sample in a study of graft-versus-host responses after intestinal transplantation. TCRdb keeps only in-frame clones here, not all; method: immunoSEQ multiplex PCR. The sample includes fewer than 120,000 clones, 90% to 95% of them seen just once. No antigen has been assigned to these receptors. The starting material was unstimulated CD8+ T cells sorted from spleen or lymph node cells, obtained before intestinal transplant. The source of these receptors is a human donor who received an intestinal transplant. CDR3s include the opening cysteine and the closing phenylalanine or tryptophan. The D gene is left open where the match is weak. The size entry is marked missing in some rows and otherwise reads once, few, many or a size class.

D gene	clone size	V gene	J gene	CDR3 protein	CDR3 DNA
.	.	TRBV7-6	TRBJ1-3	CASSLVGTGNTIYF	TGTGCCAGCAGCTTAGTCGGAACTGGAAACACCATATATTTT
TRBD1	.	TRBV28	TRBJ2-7	CASSSNRRDRRSYEQYF	TGTGCCAGCAGTTCGAACCGCCGGGACAGGAGATCCTACGAGCAGTACTTC
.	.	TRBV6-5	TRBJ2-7	CASTLGGRGEQYF	TGTGCCAGCACCCTAGGGGGGAGGGGCGAGCAGTACTTC
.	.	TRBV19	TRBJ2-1	CASSQQSSYNEQFF	TGTGCCAGTAGTCAGCAGAGCTCCTACAATGAGCAGTTCTTC
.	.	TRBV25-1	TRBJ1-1	CASSERSVGGTEAFF	TGTGCCAGCAGTGAAAGGAGTGTAGGGGGCACTGAAGCTTTCTTT
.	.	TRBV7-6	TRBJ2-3	CASSSRDSTLTDTQYF	TGTGCCAGCAGTAGCAGGGACTCAACACTAACAGATACGCAGTATTTT
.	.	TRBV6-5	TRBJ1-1	CASSYRTGNTEAFF	TGTGCCAGCAGTTACAGAACAGGGAACACTGAAGCTTTCTTT
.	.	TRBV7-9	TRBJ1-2	CASSAGLYGYTF	TGTGCCAGCAGCGCGGGGCTGTATGGCTACACCTTC
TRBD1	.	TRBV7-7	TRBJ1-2	CATESGQGWGGYTF	TGTGCCACGGAGTCGGGACAGGGTTGGGGGGGCTACACCTTC
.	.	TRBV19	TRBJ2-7	CASSITISYEQYF	TGTGCCAGTAGTATTACCATATCCTACGAGCAGTACTTC
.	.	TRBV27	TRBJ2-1	CASSLWPIGQSSYNEQFF	TGTGCCAGCAGTTTATGGCCTATAGGGCAGAGCTCCTACAATGAGCAGTTCTTC
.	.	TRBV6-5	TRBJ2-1	CASSRYLLGDEQFF	TGTGCCAGCAGCAGGTATCTTCTCGGGGATGAGCAGTTCTTC
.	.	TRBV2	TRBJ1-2	CASSEVDRGYTF	TGTGCCAGCAGTGAAGTGGACCGGGGCTACACCTTC
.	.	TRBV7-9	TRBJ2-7	CASSLGVRYEQYF	TGTGCCAGCAGCTTAGGGGTGCGCTACGAGCAGTACTTC
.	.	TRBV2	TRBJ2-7	CASKVLTPYEQYF	TGTGCCAGCAAAGTCCTCACCCCGTACGAGCAGTACTTC
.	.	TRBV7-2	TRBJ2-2	CASSLRLGENTGELFF	TGTGCCAGCAGCTTACGTTTGGGGGAGAACACCGGGGAGCTGTTTTTT
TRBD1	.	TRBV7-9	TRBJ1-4	CAINDRGRGEKLFF	TGTGCCATAAACGACAGGGGACGGGGCGAAAAACTGTTTTTT
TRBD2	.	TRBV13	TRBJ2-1	CASSFSGRADEQFF	TGTGCCAGCAGCTTTAGCGGGAGGGCCGATGAGCAGTTCTTC
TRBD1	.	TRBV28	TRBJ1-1	CASRINRGRENTEAFF	TGTGCCAGCAGGATCAACAGGGGGCGAGAAAACACTGAAGCTTTCTTT
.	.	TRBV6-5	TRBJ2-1	CASSSGLEQFF	TGTGCCAGCAGTTCGGGGCTCGAGCAGTTCTTC
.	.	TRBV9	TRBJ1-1	CASSLTSNTEAFF	TGTGCCAGCAGCCTAACATCGAACACTGAAGCTTTCTTT
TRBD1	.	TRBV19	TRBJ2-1	CASDPGQGAYDEQFF	TGTGCCAGTGACCCTGGACAGGGGGCGTACGATGAGCAGTTCTTC
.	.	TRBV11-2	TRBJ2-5	CASSLDQETQYF	TGTGCCAGCAGCTTAGACCAAGAGACCCAGTACTTC
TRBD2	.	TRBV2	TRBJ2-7	CASSESSGSSSYEQYF	TGTGCCAGCAGCGAGAGTAGCGGGTCGAGCTCCTACGAGCAGTACTTC
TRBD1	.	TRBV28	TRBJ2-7	CASRLRDRDYEQYF	TGTGCCAGCAGACTCCGGGACAGGGACTACGAGCAGTACTTC
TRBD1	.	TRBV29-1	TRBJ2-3	CSLRTGSTDTQYF	TGCAGCTTACGGACAGGGAGCACAGATACGCAGTATTTT
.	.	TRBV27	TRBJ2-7	CASSLSTGETYEQYF	TGTGCCAGCAGTTTATCGACAGGAGAAACCTACGAGCAGTACTTC
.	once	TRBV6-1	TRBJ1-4	CASSSSTNEKLFF	TGTGCCAGCAGCTCTTCCACTAATGAAAAACTGTTTTTT
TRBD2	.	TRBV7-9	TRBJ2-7	CASTLGGGIYEQYF	TGTGCCAGCACCTTAGGCGGGGGAATCTACGAGCAGTACTTC
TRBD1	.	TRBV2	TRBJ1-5	CASSVLQGALGNQPQHF	TGTGCCAGCAGTGTTTTACAGGGGGCGTTGGGCAATCAGCCCCAGCATTTT
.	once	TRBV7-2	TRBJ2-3	CASSLSVQSTDTQYF	TGTGCCAGCAGCTTATCAGTACAGAGCACAGATACGCAGTATTTT